These 25 T cell receptor beta chains came from one sample sequenced in a study of blood T cell repertoires in COVID-19. This table comes from immunoSEQ multiplex PCR, and its TCRdb copy is limited to in-frame clones, with some not included. The sample consists of approximately 360,000 clones, over 80% of them appearing once. Source material: PBMCs or T cells enriched from blood (not recorded which). The receptors were gathered from a woman aged 45 to 65 who had recovered from COVID-19.

The chain recombines TRBV5-5 with TRBJ2-7; 15 bases agree with TRBD2. The CDR3 is 16 amino acids. V was clipped by 3 bases and J by 5 bases; unmatched bases: 6. Germline loops: CDR1 SGHKS, CDR2 YYEKEE (reference sequence). CDR3 bases: TGTGCCAGCAGCTGGGGACTAGCGGGAGGCCCAGACGAGCAGTACTTC. Translating gives CASSWGLAGGPDEQYF.

The chain employs TRBV2 and TRBJ2-1; 12 bases map to TRBD1. Germline-derived CDR1 and CDR2 are SNHLY and FYNNEI. V shed 4 bases, J shed 7 bases, and the junction held 2 bases outside the gene matches. The CDR3 loop spans 14 amino acids. The CDR3: CASSAGQGANEQFF. For the CDR3, the DNA is TGTGCCAGCAGTGCGGGACAGGGGGCTAATGAGCAGTTCTTC. Full variable domain (missing parts from reference TRBV2 and TRBJ2-1): EPEVTQTPSHQVTQMGQEVILRCVPISNHLYFYWYRQILGQKVEFLVSFYNNEISEKSEIFDDQFSVERPDGSNFTLKIRSTKLEDSAMYFCASSAGQGANEQFFGPGTRLTVL.

This chain uses TRBV15 with TRBJ1-1; D not certain. The CDR3 consists of 15 residues. CDR1 is LNHNV and CDR2 is YYDKDF in the germline V gene (reference sequence). V shed 1 base and J shed 7 bases, with 16 bases lying between them. CDR3 region: CATSRVFELTGEAFF. The CDR3, as DNA: TGTGCCACCAGCAGAGTCTTCGAACTGACGGGTGAAGCTTTCTTT.

This rearrangement joins TRBV7-9 to TRBJ2-7; D is perhaps TRBD1 (5 bases). This CDR3 has 14 residues. Trimming removed 3 bases from V and 5 bases from J, with 14 bases in between. Germline V lookup: CDR1 SEHNR, CDR2 FQNEAQ (reference sequence). The CDR3 protein is CASSFTKVGDEQYF. Written as DNA, the CDR3 is TGTGCCAGCAGCTTCACTAAGGTAGGGGACGAGCAGTACTTC.

J is TRBJ2-1 and V is TRBV11-3, with 7 bases that match TRBD2. J gave up 0 bases and V 5 bases, and 7 bases lay outside the gene matches. Germline-derived CDR1 and CDR2 are SGHNT and YENEEA. The CDR3 totals 16 residues. The CDR3 sequence: CASSQRGGNSYNEQFF. The CDR3 coding sequence is TGTGCCAGCAGCCAACGCGGGGGAAACTCCTACAATGAGCAGTTCTTC.

The chain joins TRBV9 to TRBJ1-2; D not certain. V lost 0 bases and J 4 bases, leaving 16 bases between the germline ends. This CDR3 contains 16 residues. CDR1 is SGDLS and CDR2 is YYNGEE in the germline V gene. The CDR3 is CASSVASVRSFYGYTF. CDR3 coding DNA: TGTGCCAGCAGCGTAGCGAGTGTCCGATCATTCTATGGCTACACCTTC. Supplemented by reference TRBV9 and TRBJ1-2, the full variable domain reads DSGVTQTPKHLITATGQRVTLRCSPRSGDLSVYWYQQSLDQGLQFLIQYYNGEERAKGNILERFSAQQFPDLHSELNLSSLELGDSALYFCASSVASVRSFYGYTFGSGTRLTVV.

This clone has just a few counts. The V and J genes are TRBV23-1 and TRBJ1-3; D is uncertain. TRBV23-1 is known as an ORF, though its function is uncertain. The CDR3 covers 16 residues. V dropped 0 bases and J dropped 0 bases, with 9 bases sitting between them. The CDR3 sequence is CASSQSVGSSGNTIYF. The CDR3 nucleotides read TGCGCCAGCAGTCAATCGGTCGGTAGCTCTGGAAACACCATATATTTT.

The chain joins TRBV6-2 or TRBV6-3 to TRBJ2-1; 13 bases are shared with TRBD2. CDR3 length: 18 residues. Germline CDR1 reads MNHEY; CDR2 reads SVGEGT. J lost 8 bases, V lost 0 bases, and 10 bases had no gene match. The CDR3: CASSYSPLAGGSRDEQFF. In nucleotides, the CDR3 is TGTGCCAGCAGTTACTCCCCACTAGCGGGAGGGAGTCGAGATGAGCAGTTCTTC.

The chain recombines TRBV30 with TRBJ1-3, with no clear D. The V end lost 3 bases, the J end lost 7 bases, and 16 bases lay between the germline ends. The CDR3 runs 14 residues. Germline-derived CDR1 and CDR2 are GTSNPN and SVGIG (reference sequence). This CDR3 reads CAWSLDPGSNTIYF. CDR3 in DNA: TGTGCCTGGAGCCTAGACCCGGGGTCGAACACCATATATTTT.

This chain uses TRBV7-9 with TRBJ1-1; 10 bases are a match to TRBD1. This CDR3 spans 17 amino acids. CDR1 is SEHNR, CDR2 FQNEAQ, per germline (reference sequence). With V trimmed by 5 bases and J by 0 bases, 9 bases remained unmatched. This chain's CDR3 is CASSTRQGAELNTEAFF. CDR3 DNA sequence: TGTGCCAGCAGCACAAGACAGGGGGCTGAGTTGAACACTGAAGCTTTCTTT.

The gene calls are TRBV28 and TRBJ1-1; 7 nucleotides line up with TRBD1. The V gene end was trimmed by 4 bases and the J gene end by 2 bases; junction bases not matched to a gene: 1. CDR1 MDHEN and CDR2 SYDVKM come from the germline V gene. This CDR3 has 13 residues. CDR3 region: CASSYRGNTEAFF. DNA of the CDR3: TGTGCCAGCAGTTACAGGGGTAACACTGAAGCTTTCTTT.

The chain employs TRBV15 and TRBJ2-7; possible D gene TRBD1, 6 bases. CDR1 is LNHNV and CDR2 is YYDKDF in the germline V gene (reference sequence). The CDR3 covers 14 residues. With 5 bases removed from V and 2 bases from J, the gap between germline ends came to 13 bases. Here the CDR3 DNA reads TGTGCCACCAGCCGGACCAGGGGAACCTACGAGCAGTACTTC. Protein: CATSRTRGTYEQYF.

The chain joins TRBV19 to TRBJ1-2; 9 bases line up with TRBD1. With 4 bases clipped from V and 5 bases from J, the junction kept 17 bases outside the gene matches. The CDR3 extends over 18 amino acids. From germline, CDR1 is LNHDA and CDR2 SQIVND (reference sequence). The CDR3 sequence: CASSTLGRDREAAYGYTF. In nucleotides, the CDR3 is TGTGCCAGTAGTACTCTCGGCCGGGACAGGGAGGCCGCGTATGGCTACACCTTC.

In nucleotides, the CDR3 is TGTGCCAGCAGCCCGATCTCGGGGGGCGGGTATGGCTACACCTTC. Amino acids: CASSPISGGGYGYTF. J is TRBJ1-2 and V is TRBV27, with D possibly being TRBD1 (6 bases). The CDR3 totals 15 residues. V was pared by 6 bases and J by 5 bases, with 19 bases between. CDR1 is MNHEY, CDR2 SMNVEV, per germline (reference sequence).

The rearrangement links TRBV7-8 to TRBJ1-4, with D possibly matching TRBD1 (5 bases). CDR1 is SGHVS, CDR2 FQNEAQ, per germline. Trimming pared 4 bases from V and 6 bases from J, leaving 15 bases between. CDR3 size: 15 residues. CDR3 nucleotides: TGTGCCAGCAGCTCCCGGCAGGGCTTGGATGAAAAACTGTTTTTT. This sequence encodes CASSSRQGLDEKLFF.

V is TRBV5-1 and J is TRBJ2-3, with 15 bases matching TRBD2. CDR1 SGHRS and CDR2 YFSETQ come from the germline V gene. The junction had 8 bases not matched to a gene; V was cut back by 5 bases and J by 4 bases. The CDR3 totals 17 residues. DNA for the CDR3: TGCGCCAGCAGAAACGGACTAGCGGGAGGGTTTGCAGATACGCAGTATTTT. Translating it yields CASRNGLAGGFADTQYF. Full variable domain (missing parts from reference TRBV5-1 and TRBJ2-3): KAGVTQTPRYLIKTRGQQVTLSCSPISGHRSVSWYQQTPGQGLQFLFEYFSETQRNKGNFPGRFSGRQFSNSRSEMNVSTLELGDSALYLCASRNGLAGGFADTQYFGPGTRLTVL.

This chain joins TRBV7-9 and TRBJ1-2; TRBD1 aligns across 7 bases. V shed 5 bases, J shed 5 bases, and the junction held 8 bases outside the gene matches. From germline, CDR1 is SEHNR and CDR2 FQNEAQ (reference sequence). This CDR3 is 14 amino acids long. This chain's CDR3 is CASSDTGETYGYTF. The CDR3 nucleotides are TGTGCCAGCAGCGATACAGGGGAAACTTATGGCTACACCTTC.

The chain recombines TRBV18 with TRBJ1-6; 9 nucleotides agree with TRBD1. The CDR3 is 14 residues long. The J segment lost 9 bases and the V segment lost 5 bases, leaving 5 bases of the junction unmatched. CDR1 is KGHSH and CDR2 is LQKENI in the germline V gene. The CDR3 DNA reads TGTGCCAGCTCAGGAGGACAGGGGAGTTCACCCCTCCACTTT. This codes for CASSGGQGSSPLHF.

The rearrangement joins TRBV9 to TRBJ2-5; TRBD1 aligns across 9 bases. Germline V lookup: CDR1 SGDLS, CDR2 YYNGEE. The CDR3 consists of 14 residues. J gave up 5 bases and V 3 bases, and 5 bases lay outside the gene matches. CDR3 region: CASSGTGGSETQYF. CDR3 sequence (DNA): TGTGCCAGCAGCGGCACAGGGGGCAGCGAGACCCAGTACTTC.

This clone was seen a handful of times. This chain joins TRBV30 and TRBJ1-1, with D tentatively TRBD1 (6 bases). CDR3 length: 13 residues. Deletions cut 7 bases from V and 1 base from J, with 13 bases between. Germline-derived CDR1 and CDR2 are GTSNPN and SVGIG (reference sequence). In DNA form, the CDR3 reads TGTGCCTTCCAGGGGCAAGGGAACACTGAAGCTTTCTTT. Translated: CAFQGQGNTEAFF.

The rearrangement uses TRBV11-2 and TRBJ2-5; 7 bases line up with TRBD1. V dropped 3 bases and J dropped 4; count of bases not matched to a gene: 2. Germline CDR1 and CDR2: SGHAT and FQNNGV. The CDR3 runs 13 residues. CDR3 in amino acids: CASSFGTAETQYF. The CDR3 coding sequence is TGTGCCAGCAGCTTCGGGACAGCAGAGACCCAGTACTTC.

This clone was found a few times. The chain uses TRBV30 and TRBJ2-5; D is uncertain. CDR1 and CDR2 from the germline V gene are GTSNPN and SVGIG (reference sequence). This CDR3 region has 13 residues. The V end was cut by 0 bases, the J end by 4 bases, with 9 bases between. CDR3 amino acids: CAWSVHNPETQYF. For the CDR3, the DNA is TGTGCCTGGAGTGTACATAATCCAGAGACCCAGTACTTC.

This clone was seen once. The V and J genes are TRBV30 and TRBJ1-6; D ambiguous. The ends were cut back, 0 bases at V and 8 bases at J, with 11 bases in the middle. This CDR3 comprises 14 residues. CDR1 GTSNPN and CDR2 SVGIG come from the germline V gene (reference sequence). The CDR3 is CAWSVMAGDSPLHF. The CDR3, as DNA: TGTGCCTGGAGTGTAATGGCAGGTGATTCACCCCTCCACTTT.

As DNA, the CDR3 is TGCGCCAGCAGCCAAGATTTTGGGAACAGGGGGGCGTCTAGCACAGATACGCAGTATTTT. Translated: CASSQDFGNRGASSTDTQYF. The chain uses TRBV4-3 and TRBJ2-3; 8 bases map to TRBD1. The CDR3 covers 20 residues. Germline V gives CDR1 LGHNA, CDR2 YSLEER. V lost 0 bases to trimming and J lost 0 bases; unmatched junction nucleotides: 14.

A note on this clone: Other DNA variants within this sample encode the same CDR3. V usage is TRBV5-6 and J usage is TRBJ1-1, with 8 nucleotides matching TRBD1. The V gene's germline CDR1 is SGHDT and CDR2 YYEEEE. J lost 0 bases, V lost 0 bases, and 1 base had no gene match. This CDR3 is built from 15 residues. The CDR3 here is CASSLDRGMNTEAFF. CDR3 in DNA: TGTGCCAGCAGCTTGGACAGGGGGATGAACACTGAAGCTTTCTTT.